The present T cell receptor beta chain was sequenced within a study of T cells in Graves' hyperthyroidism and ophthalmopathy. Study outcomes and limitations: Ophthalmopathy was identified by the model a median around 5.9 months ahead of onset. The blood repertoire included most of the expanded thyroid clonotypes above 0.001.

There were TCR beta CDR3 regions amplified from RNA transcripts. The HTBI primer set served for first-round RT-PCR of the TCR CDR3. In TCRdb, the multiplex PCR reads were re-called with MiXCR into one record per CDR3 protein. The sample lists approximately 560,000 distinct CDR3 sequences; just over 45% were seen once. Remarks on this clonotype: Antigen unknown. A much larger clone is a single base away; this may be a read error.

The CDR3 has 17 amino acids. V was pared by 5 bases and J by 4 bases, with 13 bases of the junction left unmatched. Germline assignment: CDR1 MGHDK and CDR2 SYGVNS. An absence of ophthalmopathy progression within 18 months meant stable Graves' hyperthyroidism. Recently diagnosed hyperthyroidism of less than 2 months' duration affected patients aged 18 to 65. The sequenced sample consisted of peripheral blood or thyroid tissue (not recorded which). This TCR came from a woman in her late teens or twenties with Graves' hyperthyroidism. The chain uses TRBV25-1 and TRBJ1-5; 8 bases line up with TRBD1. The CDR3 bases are TGTGCCAGCAGTTCCAATCTCGGACAGGGAGGTAATCAGCCCCAGCATTTT. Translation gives CASSSNLGQGGNQPQHF. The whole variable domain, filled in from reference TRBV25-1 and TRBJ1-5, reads EADIYQTPRYLVIGTGKKITLECSQTMGHDKMYWYQQDPGMELHLIHYSYGVNSTEKGDLSSESTVSRIRTEHFPLTLESARPSHTSQYLCASSSNLGQGGNQPQHFGDGTRLSIL.